One sample yielded the 30 T cell receptor beta chains listed below, sequenced in a study of naive and memory T cell subsets. Four PCR rounds used nested alpha and beta constant region primers plus the SP2 primer. Using its own MiXCR run on the 5' RACE reads, TCRdb lists one record per CDR3 protein. Of more than 60,000 distinct CDR3 sequences in the sample, more than 6.5% were seen once. A UMI-containing oligonucleotide was joined by 3' ligation to the TCR cDNA template. The receptors were sampled from a female donor in good health.

This clonotype was seen more than once but under ten times. The chain joins TRBV11-2 to TRBJ1-5; D is possibly TRBD1 (6 bases). V was cut by 5 bases and J by 4 bases, with 12 bases left in between. This CDR3 spans 14 amino acids. Germline CDR1 and CDR2: SGHAT and FQNNGV. The CDR3 bases are TGTGCCAGCAGCGCGCTACAGGGAAATCAGCCCCAGCATTTT. This codes for CASSALQGNQPQHF. Full variable domain (outside the CDR3, taken from reference TRBV11-2 and TRBJ1-5): EAGVAQSPRYKIIEKRQSVAFWCNPISGHATLYWYQQILGQGPKLLIQFQNNGVVDDSQLPKDRFSAERLKGVDSTLKIQPAKLEDSAVYLCASSALQGNQPQHFGDGTRLSIL.

This clonotype was recorded at least ten times. The chain employs TRBV28 and TRBJ2-7, with 14 bases aligning to TRBD2. Germline V CDR1 and CDR2: MDHEN, SYDVKM. CDR3 length: 16 amino acids. V was pared by 8 bases and J by 6 bases, with 12 bases of the junction left unmatched. The CDR3, as DNA: TGTGCCAGCTCGCCTCAAGGGACTAGCGGGAGAGCCGAGCAGTACTTC. It yields the protein CASSPQGTSGRAEQYF.

The chain recombines TRBV7-9 with TRBJ2-6, with a weak D call TRBD1 (6 bases). This CDR3 has 16 residues. Looked up from germline, CDR1 is SEHNR and CDR2 is FQNEAQ (reference sequence). The ends were cut back, 1 base at V and 3 bases at J, with 10 bases in the middle. The CDR3 loop reads CASSLDRVYGANVLTF. The DNA of the CDR3 is TGTGCCAGCAGCTTAGACAGGGTATATGGGGCCAACGTCCTGACTTTC.

The chain combines TRBV20-1 with TRBJ1-5, with TRBD1 as a possible D gene (6 bases). The CDR3 loop spans 15 amino acids. Looked up from germline, CDR1 is DFQATT and CDR2 is SNEGSKA (reference sequence). Between the trimmed V and J ends, which lost 2 bases and 4 bases, there was a span of 15 bases. CDR3 amino acids: CSARPLGGGNQPQHF. The CDR3 DNA is TGCAGTGCTAGACCCCTCGGAGGGGGGAATCAGCCCCAGCATTTT.

V usage is TRBV6-2 or TRBV6-3 and J usage is TRBJ2-1; TRBD2 agrees at 7 bases. V gave up 4 bases and J gave up 5 bases; unmatched junction bases: 8. The CDR3 extends over 15 amino acids. Per germline, CDR1 MNHEY and CDR2 SVGEGT. CDR3 DNA: TGTGCCAGCAGTTGGAGTGGACTAGTCAACAATGAGCAGTTCTTC. Residues: CASSWSGLVNNEQFF.

This clonotype was detected only a few times. As DNA, the CDR3 is TGTGCCAGCAGTGGAGGACTAGCGGTTTCCTACGAGCAGTACTTC. This sequence encodes CASSGGLAVSYEQYF. This sequence joins TRBV6-1 and TRBJ2-7, with 10 bases matching TRBD2. Looked up from germline, CDR1 is MNHNS and CDR2 is SASEGT. This CDR3 has 15 amino acids. V lost 4 bases to trimming and J lost 1 base; unmatched junction nucleotides: 4.

This clonotype showed up just a few times. This rearrangement joins TRBV12-3 or TRBV12-4 to TRBJ2-5; 10 nucleotides align to TRBD2. The junction had 3 bases not matched to a gene; V was cut back by 5 bases and J by 3 bases. The CDR3 sequence is 14 residues long. The CDR3 bases are TGTGCCAGCAGTACCACTAGCGGGAAAGAGACCCAGTACTTC. Translating it yields CASSTTSGKETQYF.

This clonotype has a count of ten or more. J is TRBJ1-5 and V is TRBV20-1; tentative D call: TRBD1 (5 bases). The germline V gene has CDR1 DFQATT and CDR2 SNEGSKA (reference sequence). The CDR3 loop spans 14 amino acids. With 1 base removed from V and 4 bases from J, the gap between germline ends came to 11 bases. In nucleotides, the CDR3 is TGCAGTGCTAGAGCAAGGGGTCTAAATCAGCCCCAGCATTTT. Protein product: CSARARGLNQPQHF.

At least ten counts were recorded for this clonotype. This chain uses TRBV27 with TRBJ1-2, with 7 bases fitting TRBD1. The CDR3 runs to 14 residues. Germline V CDR1 and CDR2: MNHEY, SMNVEV (reference sequence). J was trimmed by 4 bases and V by 2 bases; bases with no gene match: 4. CDR3 in amino acids: CASSLTGDLYGYTF. DNA of the CDR3: TGTGCCAGCAGTTTAACAGGGGATCTCTATGGCTACACCTTC.

This clonotype was observed a handful of times. This chain uses TRBV6-6 with TRBJ2-1; D may be TRBD1 (7 bases). Looked up from germline, CDR1 is MNHNY and CDR2 is SVGAGI (reference sequence). The CDR3 has 13 residues. V was shortened by 4 bases and J by 6 bases, with 10 bases between the two germline ends. As DNA, the CDR3 is TGTGCCAGCAGTTCGCAGGGGGGCAATGAGCAGTTCTTC. Encoded protein: CASSSQGGNEQFF.

The chain couples TRBV2 to TRBJ2-2, with D possibly matching TRBD1 (6 bases). Per the germline V gene, CDR1 is SNHLY and CDR2 is FYNNEI. Trimming cost V 0 bases and J 3 bases, with 8 bases left between them. The CDR3 runs 15 residues. CDR3 loop: CASSEASGDTGELFF. The DNA for the CDR3 is TGTGCCAGCAGTGAAGCGTCAGGGGACACCGGGGAGCTGTTTTTT. The full variable domain, rest sourced from reference TRBV2 and TRBJ2-2, is EPEVTQTPSHQVTQMGQEVILRCVPISNHLYFYWYRQILGQKVEFLVSFYNNEISEKSEIFDDQFSVERPDGSNFTLKIRSTKLEDSAMYFCASSEASGDTGELFFGEGSRLTVL.

This clonotype came up many times. The gene calls are TRBV28 and TRBJ1-1; weak D call: TRBD1 (5 bases). The CDR3 extends over 12 amino acids. With 5 bases removed from V and 7 bases from J, the gap between germline ends came to 11 bases. Per germline, CDR1 MDHEN and CDR2 SYDVKM. The CDR3 DNA follows: TGTGCCAGCAGTGGGGGATTGGTTGAAGCTTTCTTT. This sequence encodes CASSGGLVEAFF.

The chain recombines TRBV3-1 with TRBJ2-4; no reliable D call. CDR3 length equals 12 residues. CDR1 and CDR2 from the germline V gene are LGHDT and YNNKEL (reference sequence). Deletions cut 0 bases from V and 15 bases from J, with 12 bases between. Here the CDR3 reads CASSQDMERMYF. The CDR3 nucleotides are TGTGCCAGCAGCCAAGATATGGAGAGAATGTACTTC.

This clonotype has just a few counts. This chain links TRBV29-1 with TRBJ2-7; TRBD2 might be the D (6 bases). From germline, CDR1 is SQVTM and CDR2 ANQGSEA. Trimming removed 8 bases from V and 2 bases from J, with 19 bases in between. The CDR3 contains 14 residues. The DNA of the CDR3 is TGCAGCCCGTCGCCGGGGGACGCAGCCTACGAGCAGTACTTC. Protein product: CSPSPGDAAYEQYF.

This clonotype has a handful of counts. This chain uses TRBV27 with TRBJ2-7; 7 nucleotides align to TRBD1. The V gene end was trimmed by 8 bases and the J gene end by 2 bases; junction bases not matched to a gene: 9. Germline CDR1 reads MNHEY; CDR2 reads SMNVEV (reference sequence). This CDR3 is 14 amino acids long. The CDR3 spells CASSRGTVTYEQYF. CDR3 coding DNA: TGTGCCAGCTCCCGAGGGACAGTAACCTACGAGCAGTACTTC.

J is TRBJ2-1 and V is TRBV7-3, with D possibly being TRBD1 or TRBD2 (5 bases each). The germline V gene encodes CDR1 SGHTA and CDR2 FQGTGA. The V gene lost 2 bases and the J gene lost 7 bases, with 18 bases spanning the gap. This CDR3 comprises 16 residues. CDR3 sequence reads: CASSLVPGPRGNEQFF. DNA of the CDR3: TGTGCCAGCAGCTTAGTACCGGGACCCCGGGGAAATGAGCAGTTCTTC.

This clonotype was counted between two and nine times. The V and J genes are TRBV12-3 or TRBV12-4 and TRBJ2-6; unclear D gene. The V and J ends lost 3 bases and 1 base respectively, with 10 bases between them. The CDR3 is 16 residues long. The DNA for the CDR3 is TGTGCCAGCAGTTTCTTAAGAGGATCTGGGGCCAACGTCCTGACTTTC. This translates into CASSFLRGSGANVLTF.

This clonotype was detected ten times or more. The V and J genes are TRBV2 and TRBJ2-1; 11 bases are shared with TRBD2. Germline values: CDR1 SNHLY, CDR2 FYNNEI. The J segment lost 3 bases and the V segment lost 6 bases, leaving 4 bases of the junction unmatched. The length of the CDR3 is 15 residues. This CDR3 is CASSRGLADYNEQFF. The CDR3 nucleotides are TGTGCCAGCAGCAGGGGACTAGCGGACTACAATGAGCAGTTCTTC.

This clonotype was detected a few times. The chain has TRBV12-3 or TRBV12-4 and TRBJ2-1; maybe TRBD1 (5 bases). This CDR3 has 17 amino acids. V lost 5 bases and J lost 8, with 25 bases in between. The CDR3 region has the DNA TGTGCCAGCAGTCTTGTAACGGCAGGGCCAATTTACGATGAGCAGTTCTTC. Translation gives CASSLVTAGPIYDEQFF.

The chain joins TRBV12-3 or TRBV12-4 to TRBJ2-1, with D possibly matching TRBD1 (5 bases). This CDR3 spans 17 amino acids. V was clipped by 6 bases and J by 0 bases, with 18 bases between them. Here the CDR3 DNA reads TGTGCCAGCAGCAAGCGACAGATCTCGAACTCCTACAATGAGCAGTTCTTC. This sequence encodes CASSKRQISNSYNEQFF.

The chain couples TRBV29-1 to TRBJ1-2, with D hard to call. Germline values: CDR1 SQVTM, CDR2 ANQGSEA. This CDR3 spans 12 amino acids. V lost 4 bases and J lost 1, with 7 bases in between. Here the CDR3 DNA reads TGCAGCGTTGCCCGACATAACTATGGCTACACCTTC. Its protein product is CSVARHNYGYTF.

This clonotype was seen ten or more times. The chain couples TRBV6-1 to TRBJ1-1; the match to TRBD1 covers 10 bases. Per germline, CDR1 MNHNS and CDR2 SASEGT. The CDR3 is 17 residues long. J was trimmed by 1 base and V by 4 bases; bases with no gene match: 9. The CDR3 spells CASSAQGTGVWNTEAFF. The CDR3 DNA reads as TGTGCCAGCAGTGCCCAGGGGACAGGGGTTTGGAACACTGAAGCTTTCTTT.

This clonotype was counted ten times or more. V gene TRBV7-2 combines with J gene TRBJ1-2, with D unresolved. V was trimmed by 2 bases and J by 2 bases, leaving 18 bases between them. CDR3 length: 17 amino acids. Germline V gene sequence: CDR1 SGHTA, CDR2 FQGNSA. CDR3 in amino acids: CASSLRPGRRGNYGYTF. In DNA, the CDR3 is TGTGCCAGCAGCTTAAGGCCTGGCAGACGAGGAAACTATGGCTACACCTTC.

The rearrangement uses TRBV2 and TRBJ1-1; D not certain. Germline values: CDR1 SNHLY, CDR2 FYNNEI. The CDR3 covers 17 residues. V gave up 1 base and J gave up 1 base, with 16 bases separating them. The CDR3 protein is CASSEEAEGYKNTEAFF. The CDR3 DNA is TGTGCCAGCAGTGAAGAGGCAGAAGGATACAAGAACACTGAAGCTTTCTTT.

This chain uses TRBV18 with TRBJ2-7, with D unresolved. Germline assignment: CDR1 KGHSH and CDR2 LQKENI. V was shortened by 0 bases and J by 4 bases, with 13 bases between the two germline ends. This CDR3 has 15 residues. Here the CDR3 DNA reads TGTGCCAGCTCACCACCGCGAAGTCAGGCGTACGAGCAGTACTTC. It codes for CASSPPRSQAYEQYF.

This clonotype was seen more than once but under ten times. The CDR3 spells CASSPPGLAQETQYF. The CDR3 DNA sequence: TGTGCCAGCTCACCACCGGGGCTAGCCCAAGAGACCCAGTACTTC. The genes are TRBV18 and TRBJ2-5, with D perhaps given as TRBD1 or TRBD2 (5 bases each). V gave up 0 bases and J gave up 1 base, with 9 bases separating them. The germline gives CDR1 KGHSH, CDR2 LQKENI. The CDR3 totals 15 residues.

This clonotype was seen at least ten times. The chain recombines TRBV20-1 with TRBJ1-5; D gene ambiguous. CDR3 size: 17 residues. V was clipped by 6 bases and J by 2 bases, with 23 bases between them. Germline assignment: CDR1 DFQATT and CDR2 SNEGSKA (reference sequence). CDR3 protein: CSASRAVGRSGNQPQHF. As DNA, the CDR3 is TGCAGTGCGTCCCGGGCCGTAGGGCGGAGTGGCAATCAGCCCCAGCATTTT.

The table lists this clonotype with a few counts. V gene TRBV29-1 combines with J gene TRBJ2-3; possibly TRBD1 or TRBD2 for D (6 bases each). Germline V CDR1 and CDR2: SQVTM, ANQGSEA. Trimming took off 2 bases at V and 2 bases at J, with 20 bases between the two ends. The CDR3 spans 17 residues. As DNA, the CDR3 is TGCAGCGTTGAAAGGGGGGCCAGGCAGTACTCCACAGATACGCAGTATTTT. This codes for CSVERGARQYSTDTQYF.

The V call is TRBV27, the J call TRBJ1-5; perhaps TRBD1 as D (5 bases). This CDR3 comprises 16 residues. Between the trimmed V and J ends, which lost 3 bases and 0 bases, there was a span of 12 bases. The V gene's germline CDR1 is MNHEY and CDR2 SMNVEV (reference sequence). CDR3 protein: CASSFIGGNSNQPQHF. In nucleotides, the CDR3 is TGTGCCAGCAGTTTCATTGGGGGTAATAGCAATCAGCCCCAGCATTTT.

This clonotype appeared a few times. V and J are TRBV11-3 and TRBJ2-1; TRBD1 might be the D (6 bases). This CDR3 is 18 amino acids long. V shed 3 bases and J shed 7 bases, with 25 bases lying between them. CDR1 is SGHNT, CDR2 YENEEA, per germline. The CDR3 bases are TGTGCCAGCAGCTTTGGGGAGCTGGACAGTTTCGAAGGTAATGAGCAGTTCTTC. The encoded protein is CASSFGELDSFEGNEQFF.